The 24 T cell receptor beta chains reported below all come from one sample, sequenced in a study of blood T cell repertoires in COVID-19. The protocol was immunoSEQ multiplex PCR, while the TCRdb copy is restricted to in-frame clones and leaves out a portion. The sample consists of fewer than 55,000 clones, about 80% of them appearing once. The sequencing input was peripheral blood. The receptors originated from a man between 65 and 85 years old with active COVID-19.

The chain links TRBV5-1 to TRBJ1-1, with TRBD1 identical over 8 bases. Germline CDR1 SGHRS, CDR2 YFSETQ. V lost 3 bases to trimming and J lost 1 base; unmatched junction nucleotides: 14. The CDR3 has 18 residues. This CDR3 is CASSSTRIGQGGNTEAFF. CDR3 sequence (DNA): TGCGCCAGCAGCTCGACAAGGATCGGACAGGGCGGGAACACTGAAGCTTTCTTT.

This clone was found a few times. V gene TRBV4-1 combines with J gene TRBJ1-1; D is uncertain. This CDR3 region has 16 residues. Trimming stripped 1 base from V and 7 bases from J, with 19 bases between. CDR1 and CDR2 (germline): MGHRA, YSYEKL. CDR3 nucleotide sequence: TGCGCCAGCAGCCAAGTCCCCCAGCGCAAAGACGGTGAAGCTTTCTTT. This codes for CASSQVPQRKDGEAFF.

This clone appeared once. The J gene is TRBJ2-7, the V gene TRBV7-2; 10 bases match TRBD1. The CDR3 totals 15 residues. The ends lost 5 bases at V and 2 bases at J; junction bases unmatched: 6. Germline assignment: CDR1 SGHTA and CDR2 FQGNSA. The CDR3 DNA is TGTGCCAGCAGCCAGGGACAGGGGACTCCCTACGAGCAGTACTTC. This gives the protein CASSQGQGTPYEQYF.

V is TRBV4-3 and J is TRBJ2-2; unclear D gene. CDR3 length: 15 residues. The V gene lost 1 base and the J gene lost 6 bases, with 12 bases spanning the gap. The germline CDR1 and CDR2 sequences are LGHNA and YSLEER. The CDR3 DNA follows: TGCGCCAGCAGCCAAGGGAGTACCTTGGCCGGGGAGCTGTTTTTT. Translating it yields CASSQGSTLAGELFF.

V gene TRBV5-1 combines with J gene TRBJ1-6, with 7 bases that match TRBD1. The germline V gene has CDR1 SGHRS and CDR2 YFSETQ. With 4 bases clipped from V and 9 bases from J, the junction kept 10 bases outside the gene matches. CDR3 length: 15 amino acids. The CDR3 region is CASSKAQGRGSPLHF. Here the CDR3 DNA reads TGCGCCAGCAGCAAGGCACAGGGGAGAGGTTCACCCCTCCACTTT. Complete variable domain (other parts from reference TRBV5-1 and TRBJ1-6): KAGVTQTPRYLIKTRGQQVTLSCSPISGHRSVSWYQQTPGQGLQFLFEYFSETQRNKGNFPGRFSGRQFSNSRSEMNVSTLELGDSALYLCASSKAQGRGSPLHFGNGTRLTVT.

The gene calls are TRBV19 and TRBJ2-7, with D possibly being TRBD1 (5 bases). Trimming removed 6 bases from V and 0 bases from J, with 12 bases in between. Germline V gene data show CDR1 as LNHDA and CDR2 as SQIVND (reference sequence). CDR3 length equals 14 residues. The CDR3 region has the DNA TGTGCCAGTAGCACGACAGCCAACTCCTACGAGCAGTACTTC. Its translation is CASSTTANSYEQYF.

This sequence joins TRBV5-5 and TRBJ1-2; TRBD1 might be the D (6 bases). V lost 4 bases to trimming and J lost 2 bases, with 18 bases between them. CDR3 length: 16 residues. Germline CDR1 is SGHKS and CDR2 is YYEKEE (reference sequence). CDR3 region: CASSLVGGEGNYGYTF. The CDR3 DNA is TGTGCCAGCAGCCTGGTAGGGGGGGAAGGGAACTATGGCTACACCTTC.

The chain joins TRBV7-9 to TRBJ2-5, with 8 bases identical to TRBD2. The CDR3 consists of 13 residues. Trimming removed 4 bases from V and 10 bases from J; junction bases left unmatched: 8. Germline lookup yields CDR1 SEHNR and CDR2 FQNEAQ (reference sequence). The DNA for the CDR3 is TGTGCCAGCAGCTCCCTGGGACTAGTTCGCCAGTACTTC. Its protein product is CASSSLGLVRQYF.

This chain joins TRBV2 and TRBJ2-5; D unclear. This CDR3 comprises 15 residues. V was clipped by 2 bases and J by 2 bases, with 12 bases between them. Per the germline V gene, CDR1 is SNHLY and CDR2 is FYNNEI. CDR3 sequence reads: CASSEKVIHQETQYF. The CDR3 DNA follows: TGTGCCAGCAGTGAAAAAGTAATACATCAAGAGACCCAGTACTTC.

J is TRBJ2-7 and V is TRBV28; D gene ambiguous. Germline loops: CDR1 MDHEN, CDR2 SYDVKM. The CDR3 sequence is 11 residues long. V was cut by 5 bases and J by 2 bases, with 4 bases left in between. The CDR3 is CASSNTYEQYF. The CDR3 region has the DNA TGTGCCAGCAGTAATACCTACGAGCAGTACTTC. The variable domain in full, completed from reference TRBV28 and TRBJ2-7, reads DVKVTQSSRYLVKRTGEKVFLECVQDMDHENMFWYRQDPGLGLRLIYFSYDVKMKEKGDIPEGYSVSREKKERFSLILESASTNQTSMYLCASSNTYEQYFGPGTRLTVT.

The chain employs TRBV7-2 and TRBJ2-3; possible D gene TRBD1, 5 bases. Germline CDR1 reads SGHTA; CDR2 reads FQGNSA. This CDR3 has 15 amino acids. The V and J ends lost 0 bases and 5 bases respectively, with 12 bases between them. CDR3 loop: CASSLAQGSRDTQYF. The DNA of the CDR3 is TGTGCCAGCAGCTTAGCTCAGGGATCGAGAGATACGCAGTATTTT.

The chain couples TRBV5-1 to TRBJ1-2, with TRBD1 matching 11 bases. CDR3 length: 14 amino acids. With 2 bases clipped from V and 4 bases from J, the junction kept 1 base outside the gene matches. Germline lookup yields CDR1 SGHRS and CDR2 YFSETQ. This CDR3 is CASSLGQGAYGYTF. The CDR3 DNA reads TGCGCCAGCAGCTTAGGACAGGGGGCCTATGGCTACACCTTC.

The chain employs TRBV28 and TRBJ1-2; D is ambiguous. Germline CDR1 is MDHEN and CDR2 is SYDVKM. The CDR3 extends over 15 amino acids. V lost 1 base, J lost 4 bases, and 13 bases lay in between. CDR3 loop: CASSLSLVRSYGYTF. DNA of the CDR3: TGTGCCAGCAGTTTATCCCTAGTCCGTTCCTATGGCTACACCTTC.

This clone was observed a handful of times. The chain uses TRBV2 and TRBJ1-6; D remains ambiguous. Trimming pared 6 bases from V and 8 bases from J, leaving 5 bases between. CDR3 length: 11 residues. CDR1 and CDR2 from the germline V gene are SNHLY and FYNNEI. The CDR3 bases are TGTGCCAGCAGACCGGATTCACCCCTCCACTTT. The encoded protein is CASRPDSPLHF.

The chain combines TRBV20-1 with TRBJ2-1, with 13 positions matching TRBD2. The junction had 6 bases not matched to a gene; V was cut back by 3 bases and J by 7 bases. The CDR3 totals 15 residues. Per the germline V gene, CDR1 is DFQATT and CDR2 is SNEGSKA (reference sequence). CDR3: CSASPLAGGWNEQFF. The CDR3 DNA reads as TGCAGTGCTAGTCCACTAGCGGGGGGGTGGAATGAGCAGTTCTTC.

The CDR3: CASSYGQLHYEQYF. CDR3 DNA sequence: TGTGCCAGCAGTTACGGGCAGCTCCACTACGAGCAGTACTTC. The chain joins TRBV6-5 to TRBJ2-7; D unresolved. There are 14 residues in the CDR3. The germline V gene has CDR1 MNHEY and CDR2 SVGAGI. Trimming took 2 bases from V and 3 from J, leaving 11 bases between them.

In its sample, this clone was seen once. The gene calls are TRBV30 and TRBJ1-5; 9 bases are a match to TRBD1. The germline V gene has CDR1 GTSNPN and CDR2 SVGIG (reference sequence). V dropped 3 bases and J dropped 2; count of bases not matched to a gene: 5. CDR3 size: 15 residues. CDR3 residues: CAWRDRGIGNQPQHF. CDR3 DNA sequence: TGTGCCTGGAGGGACAGGGGTATTGGCAATCAGCCCCAGCATTTT.

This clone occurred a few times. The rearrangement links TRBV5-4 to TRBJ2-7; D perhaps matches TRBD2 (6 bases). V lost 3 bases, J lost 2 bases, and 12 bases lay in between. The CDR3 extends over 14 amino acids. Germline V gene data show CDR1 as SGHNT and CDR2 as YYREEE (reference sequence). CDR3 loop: CASSSTGRPYEQYF. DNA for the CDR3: TGTGCCAGCAGCTCCACCGGGAGACCCTACGAGCAGTACTTC. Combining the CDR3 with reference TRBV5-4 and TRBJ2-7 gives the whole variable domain ETGVTQSPTHLIKTRGQQVTLRCSSQSGHNTVSWYQQALGQGPQFIFQYYREEENGRGNFPPRFSGLQFPNYSSELNVNALELDDSALYLCASSSTGRPYEQYFGPGTRLTVT.

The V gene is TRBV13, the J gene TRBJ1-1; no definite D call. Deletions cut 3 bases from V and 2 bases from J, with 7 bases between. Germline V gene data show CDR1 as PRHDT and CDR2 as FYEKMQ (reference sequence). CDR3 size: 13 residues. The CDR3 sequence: CASSFAGNTEAFF. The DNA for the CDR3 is TGTGCCAGCAGCTTTGCAGGAAACACTGAAGCTTTCTTT.

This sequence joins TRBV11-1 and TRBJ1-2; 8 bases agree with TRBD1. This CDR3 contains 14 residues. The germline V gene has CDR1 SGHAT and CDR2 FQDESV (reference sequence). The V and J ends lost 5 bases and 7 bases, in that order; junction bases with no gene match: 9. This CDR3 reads CASSVSDRGGGYTF. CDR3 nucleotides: TGTGCCAGCAGCGTATCCGACAGGGGAGGTGGCTACACCTTC. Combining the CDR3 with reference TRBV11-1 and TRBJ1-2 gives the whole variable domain EAEVAQSPRYKITEKSQAVAFWCDPISGHATLYWYRQILGQGPELLVQFQDESVVDDSQLPKDRFSAERLKGVDSTLKIQPAELGDSAMYLCASSVSDRGGGYTFGSGTRLTVV.

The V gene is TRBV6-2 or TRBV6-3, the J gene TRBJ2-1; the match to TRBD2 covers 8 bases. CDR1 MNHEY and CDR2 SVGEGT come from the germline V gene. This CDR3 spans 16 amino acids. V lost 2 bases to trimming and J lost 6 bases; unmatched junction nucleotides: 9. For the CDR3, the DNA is TGTGCCAGCAGTTACCCTCGGGCGGGGGGCTCCAATGAGCAGTTCTTC. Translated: CASSYPRAGGSNEQFF.

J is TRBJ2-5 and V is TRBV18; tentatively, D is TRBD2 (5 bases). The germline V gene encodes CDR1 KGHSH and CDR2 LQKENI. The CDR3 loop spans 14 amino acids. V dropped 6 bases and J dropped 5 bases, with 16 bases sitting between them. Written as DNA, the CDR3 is TGTGCCAGCTCGGACCCGGGGATGCGGGAGACCCAGTACTTC. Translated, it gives CASSDPGMRETQYF.

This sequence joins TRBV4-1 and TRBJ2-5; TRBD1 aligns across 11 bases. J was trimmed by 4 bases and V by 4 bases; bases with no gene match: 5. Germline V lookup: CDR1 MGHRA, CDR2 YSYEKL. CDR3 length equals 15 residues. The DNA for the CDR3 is TGCGCCAGCAGCCCTCCCGGGACAGGGGGAGAGACCCAGTACTTC. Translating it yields CASSPPGTGGETQYF.

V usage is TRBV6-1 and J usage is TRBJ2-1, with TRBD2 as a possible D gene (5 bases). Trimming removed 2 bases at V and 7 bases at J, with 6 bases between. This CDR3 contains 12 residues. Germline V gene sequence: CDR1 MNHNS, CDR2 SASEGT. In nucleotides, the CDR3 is TGTGCCAGCAGTGAACGAGGGAATGAGCAGTTCTTC. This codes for CASSERGNEQFF.